This T cell receptor beta chain was sequenced in a study of blood T cells in healthy people across ages. Study observations and caveats: Age brought a roughly linear fall in TCR beta diversity measured per million T cells.

Researchers isolated at least 6 million PBMCs per sample. The trim removed 4 bases at V and 4 bases at J, leaving 10 bases unmatched. The germline CDR1 and CDR2 sequences are SQVTM and ANQGSEA. The CDR3 loop spans 15 amino acids. A single count supports this clonotype. Its target is not known. PCR was performed a second time for roughly 7 to 12 cycles using a sample-barcoded 5' primer and a J-beta primer mix. TCRdb fed the 5' RACE reads into MiXCR, producing one record per CDR3 protein. The sample has 1.5 million to 2 million distinct CDR3 sequences; around 48% are singletons. The clonotype was recovered from a woman between 40 and 50 years old in good health. The chain joins TRBV29-1 to TRBJ1-2; TRBD1 matches 9 bases. The sample comprised blood. CDR3 loop: CSVAGTGRLSYGYTF. The CDR3, as DNA: TGCAGCGTTGCCGGGACAGGGCGCCTTAGCTATGGCTACACCTTC.